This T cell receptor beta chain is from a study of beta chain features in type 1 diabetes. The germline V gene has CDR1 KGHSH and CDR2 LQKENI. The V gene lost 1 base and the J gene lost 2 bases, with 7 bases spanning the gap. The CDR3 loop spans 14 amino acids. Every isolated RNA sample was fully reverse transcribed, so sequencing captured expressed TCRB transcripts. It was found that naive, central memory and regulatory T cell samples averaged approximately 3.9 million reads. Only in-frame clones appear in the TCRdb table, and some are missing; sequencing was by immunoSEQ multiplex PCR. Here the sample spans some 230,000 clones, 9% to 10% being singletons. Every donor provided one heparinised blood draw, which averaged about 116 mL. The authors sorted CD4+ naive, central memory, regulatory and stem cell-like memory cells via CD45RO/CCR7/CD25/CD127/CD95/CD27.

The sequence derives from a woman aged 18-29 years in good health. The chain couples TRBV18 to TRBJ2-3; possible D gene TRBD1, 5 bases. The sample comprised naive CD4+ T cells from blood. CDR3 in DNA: TGTGCCAGCTCACCACGACAGCCCACAGATACGCAGTATTTT. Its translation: CASSPRQPTDTQYF.